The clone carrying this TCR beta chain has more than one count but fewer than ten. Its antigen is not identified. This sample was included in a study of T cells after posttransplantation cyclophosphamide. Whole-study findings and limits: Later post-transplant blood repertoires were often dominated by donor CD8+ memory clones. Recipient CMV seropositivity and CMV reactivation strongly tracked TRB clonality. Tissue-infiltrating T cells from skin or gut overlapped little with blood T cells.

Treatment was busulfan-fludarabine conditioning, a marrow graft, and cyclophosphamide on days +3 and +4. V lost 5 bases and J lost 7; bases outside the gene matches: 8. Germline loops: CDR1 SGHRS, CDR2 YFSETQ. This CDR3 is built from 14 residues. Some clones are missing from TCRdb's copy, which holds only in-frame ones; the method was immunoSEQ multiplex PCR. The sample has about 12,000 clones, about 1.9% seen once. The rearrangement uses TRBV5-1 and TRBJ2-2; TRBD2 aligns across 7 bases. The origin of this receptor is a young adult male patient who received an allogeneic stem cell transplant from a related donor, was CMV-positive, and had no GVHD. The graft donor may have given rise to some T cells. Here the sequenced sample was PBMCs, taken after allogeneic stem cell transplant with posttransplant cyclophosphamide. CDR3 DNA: TGCGCCAGCAGATTGACCGGGGGGTACGGGGAGCTGTTTTTT. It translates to CASRLTGGYGELFF.